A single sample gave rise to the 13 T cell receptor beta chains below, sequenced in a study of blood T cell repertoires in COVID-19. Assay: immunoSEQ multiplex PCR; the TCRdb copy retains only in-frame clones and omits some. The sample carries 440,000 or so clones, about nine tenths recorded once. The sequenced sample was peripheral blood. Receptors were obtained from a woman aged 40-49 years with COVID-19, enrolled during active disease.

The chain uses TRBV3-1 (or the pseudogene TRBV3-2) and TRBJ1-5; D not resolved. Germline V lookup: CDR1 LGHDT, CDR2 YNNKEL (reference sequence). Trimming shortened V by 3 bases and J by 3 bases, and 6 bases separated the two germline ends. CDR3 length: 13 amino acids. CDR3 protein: CASSHGDNQPQHF. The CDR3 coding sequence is TGTGCCAGCAGCCATGGAGACAATCAGCCCCAGCATTTT.

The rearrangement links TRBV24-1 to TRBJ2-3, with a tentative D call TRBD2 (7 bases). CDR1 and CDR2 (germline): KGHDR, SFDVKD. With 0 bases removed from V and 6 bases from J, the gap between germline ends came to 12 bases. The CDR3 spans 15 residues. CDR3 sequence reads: CATSDLRGGPDTQYF. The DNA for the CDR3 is TGTGCCACCAGTGATTTGAGGGGGGGCCCCGATACGCAGTATTTT.

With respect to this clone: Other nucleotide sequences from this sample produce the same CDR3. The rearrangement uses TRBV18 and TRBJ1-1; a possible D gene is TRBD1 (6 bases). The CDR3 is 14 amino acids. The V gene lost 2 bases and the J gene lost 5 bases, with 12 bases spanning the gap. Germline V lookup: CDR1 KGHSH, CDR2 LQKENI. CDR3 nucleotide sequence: TGTGCCAGCTCACCATTAGGGGGAAGTACTGAAGCTTTCTTT. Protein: CASSPLGGSTEAFF.

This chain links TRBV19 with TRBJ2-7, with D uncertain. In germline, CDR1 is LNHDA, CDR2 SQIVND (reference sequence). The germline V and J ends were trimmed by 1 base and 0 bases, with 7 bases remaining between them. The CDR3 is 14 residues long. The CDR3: CASSIASTSYEQYF. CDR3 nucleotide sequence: TGTGCCAGTAGTATAGCCAGTACCTCCTACGAGCAGTACTTC.

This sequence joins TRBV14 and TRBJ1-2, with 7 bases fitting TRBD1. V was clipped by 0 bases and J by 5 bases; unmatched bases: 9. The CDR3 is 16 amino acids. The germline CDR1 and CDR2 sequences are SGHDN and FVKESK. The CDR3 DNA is TGTGCCAGCAGCCAAGACCGTACGGGACAGCCTTATGGCTACACCTTC. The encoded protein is CASSQDRTGQPYGYTF.

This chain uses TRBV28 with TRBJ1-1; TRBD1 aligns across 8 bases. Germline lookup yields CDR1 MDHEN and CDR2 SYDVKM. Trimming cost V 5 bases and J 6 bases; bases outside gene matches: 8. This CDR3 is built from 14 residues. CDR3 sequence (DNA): TGTGCCAGCAGTCCTACAGGGGGTTGGGCTGAAGCTTTCTTT. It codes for CASSPTGGWAEAFF.

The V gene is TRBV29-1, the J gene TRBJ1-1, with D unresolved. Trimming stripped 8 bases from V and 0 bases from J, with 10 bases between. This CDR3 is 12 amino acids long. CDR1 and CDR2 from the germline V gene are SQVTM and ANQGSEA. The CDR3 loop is CSTRTLNTEAFF. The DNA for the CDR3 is TGCAGCACGCGGACTCTGAACACTGAAGCTTTCTTT.

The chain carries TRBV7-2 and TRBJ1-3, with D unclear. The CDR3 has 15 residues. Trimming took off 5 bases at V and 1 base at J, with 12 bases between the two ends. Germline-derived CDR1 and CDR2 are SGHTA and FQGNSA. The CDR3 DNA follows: TGTGCCAGCAGCCCCCGATTCGGGTCTGGAAACACCATATATTTT. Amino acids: CASSPRFGSGNTIYF.

CDR3 amino acids: CSGGRAQFF. CDR3 DNA: TGCAGTGGTGGGAGGGCGCAGTTCTTC. The chain recombines TRBV20-1 with TRBJ2-1; 7 bases agree with TRBD2. The CDR3 totals 9 residues. The V gene end was trimmed by 7 bases and the J gene end by 12 bases; junction bases not matched to a gene: 3. In germline, CDR1 is DFQATT, CDR2 SNEGSKA (reference sequence).

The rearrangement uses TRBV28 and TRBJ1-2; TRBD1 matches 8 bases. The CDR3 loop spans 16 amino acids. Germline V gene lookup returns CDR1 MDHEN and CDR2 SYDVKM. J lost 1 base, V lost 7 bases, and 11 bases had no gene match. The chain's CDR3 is CASTPQGARVNYGYTF. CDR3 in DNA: TGTGCCAGCACCCCCCAGGGGGCGCGGGTTAACTATGGCTACACCTTC.

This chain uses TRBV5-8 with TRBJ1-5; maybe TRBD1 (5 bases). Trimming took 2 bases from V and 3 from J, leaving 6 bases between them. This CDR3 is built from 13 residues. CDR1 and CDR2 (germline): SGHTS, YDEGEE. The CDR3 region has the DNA TGTGCCAGCAGCTTTGGGGCCAATCAGCCCCAGCATTTT. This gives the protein CASSFGANQPQHF.

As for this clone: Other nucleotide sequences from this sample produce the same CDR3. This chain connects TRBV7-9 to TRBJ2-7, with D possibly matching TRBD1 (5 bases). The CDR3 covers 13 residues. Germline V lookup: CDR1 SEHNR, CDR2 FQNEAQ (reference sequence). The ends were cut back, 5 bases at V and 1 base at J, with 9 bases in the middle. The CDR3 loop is CASSLDSSYEQYF. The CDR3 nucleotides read TGTGCCAGCAGCCTAGACAGTTCCTACGAGCAGTACTTC.

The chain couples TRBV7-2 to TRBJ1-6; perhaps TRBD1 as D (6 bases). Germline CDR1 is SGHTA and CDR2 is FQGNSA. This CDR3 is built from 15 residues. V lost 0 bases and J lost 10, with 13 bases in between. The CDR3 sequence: CASSLARQVGSPLHF. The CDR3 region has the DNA TGTGCCAGCAGCTTAGCAAGACAGGTTGGCTCACCCCTCCACTTT.